This T cell receptor (beta chain) was captured by sequencing in a study of regulatory T cells in long-lasting Graves disease (dated by TCRdb to about 2021). Context from the whole study: To count as having persistent Graves' disease, a patient had to have received antithyroid drug treatment for over 5 years with TSH receptor autoantibodies remaining persistently positive. Antithyroid drugs had been taken for approximately 9.7 years on average by persistent Graves' disease patients in the clinical cohort. This study used TCR sequencing and RNA sequencing of peripheral blood to compare persistent Graves' disease patients against newly diagnosed Graves' disease patients. The study was registered as a clinical trial and conducted in China. A total of around 35 samples underwent TCR sequencing: about 13 from persistent and around 20 from newly diagnosed Graves' disease patients. Study-wide conclusions, independent of this receptor: Persistent disease showed preferential use of TRBV28, TRBJ1-2 and TRBJ2-5, whereas newly diagnosed disease favored TRBV20-1 and TRBJ2-1. Compared with newly diagnosed patients, persistent Graves' disease patients had lower TCR Shannon entropy and fewer highly expanded clones, which suggests clonal expansion. Sequencing and analysis were restricted to the TCR beta chain. Only peripheral blood was studied, because thyroid tissue, the primary lesion, was inaccessible. As a limitation, the authors acknowledged that the small sample size may reduce accuracy. A larger number of public clonotypes was shared among persistent patients (more than 2,500) than among newly diagnosed patients (around 870).

Read against the paper, the sample's time point label means: persistent/refractory GD, antithyroid drugs over 5 years with positive TRAb. RNA was extracted from PBMCs in TRIzol for both TCR sequencing and RNA sequencing. The diagnosis of Graves' disease was made according to American Thyroid Association guidelines. The patients came from an endocrinology department in Xi'an, China. Each patient gave about 10 milliliters of peripheral blood, collected in an EDTA anticoagulant tube. Ficoll Paque Plus density gradient separation was used to isolate PBMCs, and no additional T cell sorting was done. An Agilent 2100 Bioanalyzer and agarose gel were used to check RNA quality, while a NanoDrop 2000 measured RNA concentration. The library came from multiplex PCR. Sequencing instrument: Illumina HiSeq 4000. iRepertoire HTBI primers and Arm-PCR amplification of CDR3 regions were used to construct TCR beta libraries. Gel purification was performed on PCR products prior to sequencing. Turning to the authors' computational methods: Across samples, 55 to 80 TRBV and roughly 13 TRBJ segments were identified and used for gene usage analysis of CDR3 amino acid clonotypes. COPE and FqMerger were used to merge the filtered high-quality paired reads into contigs. BLAST was used to align contigs to the IMGT TRBV, TRBD and TRBJ reference genes, and CDR3 was defined following IMGT. Highly expanded clones were defined as clonotypes with a frequency above 0.1%. Repertoire diversity was measured by Shannon entropy, and V-J evenness by the Gini coefficient. Clonotypes shared by more than one individual were considered public. Starting from the raw public reads, TCRdb applied fastp trimming at Q25, assembled clones with MiXCR and retained in-frame beta chains. One record per CDR3 amino acid sequence lists the most common genes and DNA. TCRdb, not the original authors, processed these V and J calls. The sample table contains about 310,000 distinct CDR3 sequences; only one count was recorded for approximately 20% of them. Together, the top ten hold just over 55% of the sample.

From the cysteine up to the phenylalanine, the CDR3 has a length of 13 residues. CDR3 DNA only is kept here, 39 bases in frame from base 1. The germline V gene specifies ENHRY as CDR1 and SYGVKD as CDR2. The V end loses 8 bases and the J end loses 0 bases, and a stretch of 11 bases separates them. This clonotype turned up a few times. Its target antigen remains unknown. No base quality values were provided; no much bigger clone lies one nucleotide off. The rearrangement combines TRBV10-3 with TRBJ2-7; no D gene call is confident. This TCR was recovered from a female donor with Graves disease. Source: peripheral blood mononuclear cells (PBMCs), taken when the disease was refractory, from a patient treated with antithyroid drugs. For the CDR3, the sequence is CAIGVSSSYEQYF. The DNA reads as follows: TGTGCCATCGGTGTCTCGAGCTCCTACGAGCAGTACTTC.